The present T cell receptor (beta chain) was sequenced within a study of OX40 agonist ivuxolimab in advanced cancers. Study-wide background: In this trial design, patients received ivuxolimab intravenously at 0.01 to 10 mg/kg every 2 weeks.

Study-wide results and caveats: Expanded clones were, on average, more numerous in CD8+ T cells than in CD4+.

A remark on this clone: The antigen is unknown.

Any history of autoimmune disease or systemic immunosuppression disqualified patients. Sequencing was performed with immunoSEQ multiplex PCR; in TCRdb, only in-frame clones are kept and a portion is missing. Of approximately 74,000 clones in the sample, approximately 90% were seen once. Source: CD4+ or CD8+ T cells sorted from blood, taken in a trial of the OX40 agonist ivuxolimab. The sequence was obtained from an adult with an advanced solid tumor such as melanoma, head and neck, liver or kidney cancer.

The CDR3 loop reads CASSFGGAGNYGYTF. The CDR3 DNA follows: TGTGCCAGCAGCTTCGGGGGGGCCGGTAACTATGGCTACACCTTC. The chain combines TRBV5-5 with TRBJ1-2, with D perhaps TRBD1 (6 bases). In germline, CDR1 is SGHKS, CDR2 YYEKEE (reference sequence). This CDR3 contains 15 residues. V dropped 2 bases and J dropped 1 base, with 12 bases sitting between them.